The TCR beta chain described here comes from a study of cytomegalovirus exposure and HLA in healthy donors. Study-wide points: Most TCR sequences were rare, but some public TCRs occurred in many donors. In a later analysis, V- and J-gene trimming of beta chains associated with a DCLRE1C missense variant, replicated independently. The study recorded over 150 TCR beta chains that were cytomegalovirus-associated.

V dropped 6 bases and J dropped 1; count of bases not matched to a gene: 4. Germline values: CDR1 MNHNS, CDR2 SASEGT. The CDR3 extends over 15 amino acids. PCR was performed using 60 Vbeta and 13 Jbeta primers. This table comes from immunoSEQ multiplex PCR, and its TCRdb copy is limited to in-frame clones, with some not included. The table lists roughly 84,000 clones, 60% to 80% of them singletons. To note about this clone: What it recognizes is unknown.

The V call is TRBV6-1, the J call TRBJ1-2; TRBD1 agrees at 11 bases. This sequence originates from a man between 45 and 60 years old in good health and CMV-seronegative. The sequenced material came from PBMCs. In DNA form, the CDR3 reads TGTGCCAGCAGGGGACAGGGGGGACGTAACTATGGCTACACCTTC. Translating it yields CASRGQGGRNYGYTF.